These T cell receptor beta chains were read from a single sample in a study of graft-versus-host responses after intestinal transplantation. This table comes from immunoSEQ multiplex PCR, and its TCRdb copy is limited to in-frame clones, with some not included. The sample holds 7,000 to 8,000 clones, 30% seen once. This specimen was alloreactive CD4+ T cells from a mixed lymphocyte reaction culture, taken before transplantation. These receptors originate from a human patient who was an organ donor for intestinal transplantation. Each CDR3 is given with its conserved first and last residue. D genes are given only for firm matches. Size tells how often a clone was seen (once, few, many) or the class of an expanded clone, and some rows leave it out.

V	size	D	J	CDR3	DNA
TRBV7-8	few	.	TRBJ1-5	CASSLTQVYQPQHF	TGTGCCAGCAGCTTAACTCAGGTCTATCAGCCCCAGCATTTT
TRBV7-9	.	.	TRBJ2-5	CASSPILKETQYF	TGTGCCAGCAGCCCAATTCTAAAAGAGACCCAGTACTTC
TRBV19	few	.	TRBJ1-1	CASSMKGVANTEAFF	TGTGCCAGTAGTATGAAGGGGGTGGCGAACACTGAAGCTTTCTTT
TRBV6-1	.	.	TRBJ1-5	CASSAEGVGNQPQHF	TGTGCCAGCAGTGCCGAAGGGGTGGGCAATCAGCCCCAGCATTTT
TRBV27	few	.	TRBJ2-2	CASSLRTGELFF	TGTGCCAGCAGTCTGCGCACCGGGGAGCTGTTTTTT
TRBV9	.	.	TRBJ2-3	CASSAVASFGTQYF	TGTGCCAGCAGCGCGGTAGCGAGTTTTGGTACGCAGTATTTT
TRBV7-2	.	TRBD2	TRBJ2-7	CASSRTSGMYNYEQYF	TGTGCCAGCAGCCGGACTAGCGGGATGTATAACTACGAGCAGTACTTC
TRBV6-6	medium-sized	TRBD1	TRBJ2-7	CASSRGQGRSYEQYF	TGTGCCAGCAGCCGAGGACAGGGGCGCTCCTACGAGCAGTACTTC
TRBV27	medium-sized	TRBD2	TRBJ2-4	CASSLFGLAGEGPLNIKNIQYF	TGTGCCAGCAGTTTATTTGGGCTAGCGGGAGAGGGGCCTTTAAATATCAAAAACATTCAGTACTTC
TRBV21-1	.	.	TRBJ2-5	CASSSLVYISETQYF	TGTGCCAGCAGCTCACTAGTTTATATATCAGAGACCCAGTACTTC
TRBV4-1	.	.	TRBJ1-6	CASRRSGSYNSPLHF	TGCGCCAGCCGTCGGTCAGGCTCCTATAATTCACCCCTCCACTTT
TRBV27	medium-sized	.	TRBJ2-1	CASSWLEQFF	TGTGCCAGCAGTTGGCTTGAGCAGTTCTTC
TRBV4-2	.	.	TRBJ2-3	CASSQGTSPRDTQYF	TGTGCCAGCAGCCAAGGAACTAGCCCGCGCGATACGCAGTATTTT
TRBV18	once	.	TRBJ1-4	CASSPQGGEEKLFF	TGTGCCAGCTCACCCCAGGGTGGGGAAGAAAAACTGTTTTTT
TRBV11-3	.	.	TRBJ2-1	CASAQGTYNEQFF	TGTGCCAGTGCCCAGGGGACCTACAATGAGCAGTTCTTC
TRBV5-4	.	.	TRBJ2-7	CVSSLGVRRGTYEQYF	TGTGTCAGCAGCTTGGGAGTGAGAAGGGGAACCTACGAGCAGTACTTC
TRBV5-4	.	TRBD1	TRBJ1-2	CASSRVRGEGYTF	TGTGCCAGCAGCCGCGTCAGGGGGGAAGGCTACACCTTC
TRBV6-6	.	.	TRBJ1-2	CASSPELVYGYTF	TGTGCCAGCAGTCCTGAATTAGTGTATGGCTACACCTTC
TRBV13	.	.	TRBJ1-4	CASSLDEGKLFF	TGTGCCAGCAGCTTAGACGAGGGAAAACTGTTTTTT
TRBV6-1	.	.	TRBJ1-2	CASSEKRTDYGYTF	TGTGCCAGCAGTGAAAAGAGGACAGACTATGGCTACACCTTC
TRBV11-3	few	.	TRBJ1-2	CASSPRYNYGYTF	TGTGCCAGCAGCCCCAGATATAACTATGGCTACACCTTC
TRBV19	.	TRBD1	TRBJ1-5	CATSGWQGDSSNQPQHF	TGTGCCACCTCGGGGTGGCAGGGGGATAGTAGCAATCAGCCCCAGCATTTT
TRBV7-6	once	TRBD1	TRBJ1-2	CASSATGGEYGYTF	TGTGCCAGCAGCGCCACAGGGGGAGAGTATGGCTACACCTTC
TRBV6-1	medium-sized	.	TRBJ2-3	CASSEFGQRTDTQYF	TGTGCCAGCAGTGAATTTGGACAACGCACAGATACGCAGTATTTT
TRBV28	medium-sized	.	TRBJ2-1	CASSLAVREQFF	TGTGCCAGCAGTCTCGCCGTCAGGGAGCAGTTCTTC
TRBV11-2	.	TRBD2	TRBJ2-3	CASSLFGSGSSPDTQYF	TGTGCCAGCAGCTTATTTGGCAGCGGGAGTTCACCAGATACGCAGTATTTT
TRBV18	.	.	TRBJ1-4	CASSRATVTNEKLFF	TGTGCCAGCTCACGGGCGACCGTGACTAATGAAAAACTGTTTTTT
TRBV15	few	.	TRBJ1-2	CATSGGPRANYGYTF	TGTGCCACCAGCGGGGGCCCACGGGCCAACTATGGCTACACCTTC
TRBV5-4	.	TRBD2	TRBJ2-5	CASSSPGTTGETQYF	TGTGCCAGCAGCTCACCCGGGACTACGGGAGAGACCCAGTACTTC
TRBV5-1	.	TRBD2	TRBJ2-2	CASSLSSLAGTGELFF	TGCGCCAGCAGCTTGTCGTCCCTAGCGGGCACCGGGGAGCTGTTTTTT
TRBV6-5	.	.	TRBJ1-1	CASSSPLEGVAEAFF	TGTGCCAGCAGTTCCCCGTTGGAGGGTGTCGCTGAAGCTTTCTTT
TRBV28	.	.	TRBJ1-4	CASSPIGGAREKLFF	TGTGCCAGCAGCCCTATAGGGGGGGCGCGTGAAAAACTGTTTTTT
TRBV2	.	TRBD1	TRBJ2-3	CASGTGRKTDTQYF	TGTGCCAGCGGGACAGGGAGGAAGACAGATACGCAGTATTTT
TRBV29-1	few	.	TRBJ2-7	CSVSYRAYEQYF	TGCAGCGTTTCATACCGGGCCTACGAGCAGTACTTC
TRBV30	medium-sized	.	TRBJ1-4	CAWRRLATPGKLFF	TGTGCCTGGAGGCGCCTAGCCACGCCTGGGAAACTGTTTTTT
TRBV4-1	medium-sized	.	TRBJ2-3	CASSQAARAGGHTQYF	TGCGCCAGCAGCCAAGCGGCCCGGGCCGGGGGGCATACGCAGTATTTT
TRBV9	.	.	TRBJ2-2	CASSPRGDFNAGELFF	TGTGCCAGCAGCCCCCGCGGGGACTTCAACGCCGGGGAGCTGTTTTTT
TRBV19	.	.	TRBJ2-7	CASSHAQGRGYEQYF	TGTGCCAGTAGCCATGCCCAGGGGAGGGGATACGAGCAGTACTTC
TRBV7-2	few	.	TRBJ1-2	CASSYHRERGYTF	TGTGCCAGCAGTTATCACAGGGAGAGAGGCTACACCTTC
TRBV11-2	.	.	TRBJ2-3	CASSPWTASTDTQYF	TGTGCCAGCAGCCCCTGGACAGCCAGCACAGATACGCAGTATTTT
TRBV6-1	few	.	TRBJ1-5	CASRTRYSNQPQHF	TGTGCCAGCAGGACACGATATAGCAATCAGCCCCAGCATTTT
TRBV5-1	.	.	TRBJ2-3	CASSPRGYTQYF	TGCGCCAGCAGCCCCCGCGGGTATACGCAGTATTTT
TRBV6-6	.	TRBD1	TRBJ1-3	CASSEPPSGGNTIYF	TGTGCCAGCAGCGAGCCCCCATCAGGGGGGAACACCATATATTTT
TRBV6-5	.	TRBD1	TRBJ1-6	CASGTGQEESPLHF	TGTGCCAGCGGAACGGGACAGGAGGAGTCACCCCTCCACTTT
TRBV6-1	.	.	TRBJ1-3	CASSPRGGGGTIYF	TGTGCCAGCAGTCCCCGGGGAGGGGGGGGAACCATATATTTT
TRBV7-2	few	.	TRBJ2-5	CASSLAYQETQYF	TGTGCCAGCAGCTTAGCCTACCAAGAGACCCAGTACTTC
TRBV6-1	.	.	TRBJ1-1	CASSPLKWAAFF	TGTGCCAGCAGTCCCCTCAAATGGGCAGCTTTCTTT
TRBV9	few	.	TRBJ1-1	CASSVGPGNTEAFF	TGTGCCAGCAGCGTAGGGCCTGGGAACACTGAAGCTTTCTTT
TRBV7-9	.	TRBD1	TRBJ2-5	CASSPGGTGVARGETQYF	TGTGCCAGCAGCCCAGGGGGGACAGGGGTTGCCCGAGGGGAGACCCAGTACTTC
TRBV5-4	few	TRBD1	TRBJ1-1	CASGQGAGDTEAFF	TGTGCCAGCGGACAGGGGGCAGGGGACACTGAAGCTTTCTTT
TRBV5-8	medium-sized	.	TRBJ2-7	CASSWRQTTGTYEQYF	TGTGCCAGCAGCTGGAGACAGACCACTGGAACCTACGAGCAGTACTTC
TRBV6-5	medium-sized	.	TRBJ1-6	CASSYSRQLEGPLHF	TGTGCCAGCAGTTACTCAAGGCAACTAGAAGGACCCCTCCACTTT
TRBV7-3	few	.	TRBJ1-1	CASSRSGTDPTEAFF	TGTGCCAGCAGCCGTAGTGGCACAGACCCCACTGAAGCTTTCTTT
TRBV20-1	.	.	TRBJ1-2	CSAARGSGYTF	TGCAGTGCTGCTAGAGGGTCGGGCTACACCTTC
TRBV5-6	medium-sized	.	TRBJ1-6	CASSPLGAASGNSPLHF	TGTGCCAGCAGCCCCCTGGGGGCAGCTTCTGGTAATTCACCCCTCCACTTT
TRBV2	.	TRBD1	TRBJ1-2	CASRTGQGSDYGYTF	TGTGCCAGCAGGACCGGACAGGGATCGGACTATGGCTACACCTTC
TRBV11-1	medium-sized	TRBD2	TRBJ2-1	CASSLRTSGSLGEQFF	TGTGCCAGCAGCTTACGGACTAGCGGGAGTTTGGGTGAGCAGTTCTTC